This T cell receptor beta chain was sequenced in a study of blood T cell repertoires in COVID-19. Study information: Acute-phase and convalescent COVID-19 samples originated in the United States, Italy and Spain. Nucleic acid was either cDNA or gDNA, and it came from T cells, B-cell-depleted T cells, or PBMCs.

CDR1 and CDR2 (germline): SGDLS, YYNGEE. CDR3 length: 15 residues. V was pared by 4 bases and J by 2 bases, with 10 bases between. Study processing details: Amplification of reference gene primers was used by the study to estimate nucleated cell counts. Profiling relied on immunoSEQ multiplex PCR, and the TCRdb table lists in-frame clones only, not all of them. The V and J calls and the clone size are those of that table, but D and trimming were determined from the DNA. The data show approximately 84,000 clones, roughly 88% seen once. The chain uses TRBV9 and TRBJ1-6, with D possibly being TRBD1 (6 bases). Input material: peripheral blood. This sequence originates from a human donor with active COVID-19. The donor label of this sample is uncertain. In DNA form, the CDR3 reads TGTGCCAGCAGCCCCCCAGGGGCCTATAATTCACCCCTCCACTTT. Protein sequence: CASSPPGAYNSPLHF.